Detailed here is one T cell receptor beta chain. CDR1 and CDR2 (germline): LNHDA, SQIVND (reference sequence). The CDR3 length is 13 residues. V gave up 5 bases and J gave up 7 bases; unmatched junction bases: 5. In the original workflow: From reference gene primer amplification, estimates of nucleated cell counts were derived. Using immunoSEQ multiplex PCR, the repertoire was profiled, and TCRdb retains in-frame clones only, with some absent. From that table come the V and J calls and clone size; the DNA was used to work out D and trimming. The sample records roughly 230,000 clones, 84% being singletons. The data stem from a study of blood T cell repertoires in COVID-19. Turning to the study itself: Samples of COVID-19 (acute and convalescent) were obtained from the United States, Italy and Spain.

The V call is TRBV19, the J call TRBJ2-1, with 7 positions matching TRBD2. Sequenced input: peripheral blood. The sequence came from a man over 45 with acute or convalescent COVID-19. The DNA of the CDR3 is TGTGCCAGTAGTTGGGCTAGCGGAAATGAGCAGTTCTTC. Translating gives CASSWASGNEQFF.